One sample yielded the 6 T cell receptor beta chains listed below, sequenced in a study of metastatic and nonmetastatic thyroid tumors. TCRdb ran MiXCR on the PCR reads. Of tens of thousands of clones listed, roughly 30% were seen once; the top ten hold 15% to 20%. Until they underwent thyroid surgery, no patient had received any treatment. The sample comprised blood. The receptors come from a female donor with papillary thyroid cancer or a benign thyroid nodule (not recorded which). Some clones in this sample may be carry-over from other donors' samples.

The table lists this clone with a few counts. This chain connects TRBV20-1 to TRBJ2-7, with D perhaps TRBD2 (6 bases). Germline values: CDR1 DFQATT, CDR2 SNEGSKA (reference sequence). Trimming took 3 bases from V and 3 from J, leaving 6 bases between them. The CDR3 covers 11 residues. The CDR3 nucleotides read TGCAGTGCTAGGGGAGGCTACGAGCAGTACTTC. Amino acid sequence: CSARGGYEQYF.

This clone showed up many times. The V gene is TRBV19, the J gene TRBJ2-5; 9 bases are shared with TRBD1. The CDR3 is 14 residues long. Per the germline V gene, CDR1 is LNHDA and CDR2 is SQIVND (reference sequence). Trimming took 7 bases from V and 3 from J; bases not matched to a gene: 6. The CDR3 region has the DNA TGTGCCAGTACCCAACAGGGGGCCGAAGAGACCCAGTACTTC. Its protein product is CASTQQGAEETQYF.

Comments on this clone: One junction end does not reproduce the germline sequence, and a read error may be involved. The chain carries TRBV11-3 and TRBJ2-3; D ambiguous. The CDR3 has 14 amino acids. Looked up from germline, CDR1 is SGHNT and CDR2 is YENEEA. The CDR3 DNA reads as TGTGCCAGCAGCCTTGACGGCCCCACATATACGCAGTATTTT. As protein: CASSLDGPTYTQYF.

This clone was observed a single time. This chain joins TRBV3-1 and TRBJ2-7; D not resolved. Trimming removed 4 bases from V and 4 bases from J, with 8 bases in between. The CDR3 contains 12 residues. Germline V gives CDR1 LGHDT, CDR2 YNNKEL (reference sequence). The CDR3 protein is CASSPTQYEQYF. The CDR3 DNA sequence: TGTGCCAGCAGCCCCACCCAATACGAGCAGTACTTC.

CDR3 sequence reads: CASSPYSGRIDTGELFF. DNA for the CDR3: TGTGCCAGCAGTCCATATAGCGGGAGAATAGACACCGGGGAGCTGTTTTTT. The V call is TRBV28, the J call TRBJ2-2; the match to TRBD2 covers 9 bases. The CDR3 is 17 residues long. The germline V gene has CDR1 MDHEN and CDR2 SYDVKM. Trimming at V came to 5 bases and at J to 3 bases, leaving 10 bases not matched to a gene.

In this sample, this clone turned up a few times. The chain joins TRBV28 to TRBJ2-2, with D uncertain. This CDR3 region has 13 residues. V was trimmed by 0 bases and J by 4 bases, leaving 3 bases between them. Germline-derived CDR1 and CDR2 are MDHEN and SYDVKM. The CDR3 loop is CASSLWGTGELFF. For the CDR3, the DNA is TGTGCCAGCAGTTTATGGGGCACCGGGGAGCTGTTTTTT.